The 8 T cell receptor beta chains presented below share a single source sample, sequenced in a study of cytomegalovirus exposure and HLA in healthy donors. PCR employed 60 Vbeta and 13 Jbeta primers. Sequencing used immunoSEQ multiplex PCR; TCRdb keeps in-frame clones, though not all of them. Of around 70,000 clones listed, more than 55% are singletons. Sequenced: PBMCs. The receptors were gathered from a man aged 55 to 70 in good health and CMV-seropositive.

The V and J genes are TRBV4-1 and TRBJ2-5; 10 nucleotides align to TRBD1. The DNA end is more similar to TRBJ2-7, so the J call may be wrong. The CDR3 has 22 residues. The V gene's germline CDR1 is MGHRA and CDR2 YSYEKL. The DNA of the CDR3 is TGCGCCAGCAGCCAAGACCCTAACTCCCTCCGGGACAGGGGACTCCTCTCCTACGAGCAGTACTTC. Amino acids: CASSQDPNSLRDRGLLSYEQYF.

The CDR3 is CASSILQGTTEAFF. CDR3 DNA sequence: TGTGCCAGCAGCATCCTACAGGGGACCACTGAAGCTTTCTTT. The genes are TRBV11-1 and TRBJ1-1, with 7 bases aligning to TRBD1. J gave up 4 bases and V 5 bases, and 7 bases lay outside the gene matches. The germline gives CDR1 SGHAT, CDR2 FQDESV (reference sequence). The CDR3 spans 14 residues.

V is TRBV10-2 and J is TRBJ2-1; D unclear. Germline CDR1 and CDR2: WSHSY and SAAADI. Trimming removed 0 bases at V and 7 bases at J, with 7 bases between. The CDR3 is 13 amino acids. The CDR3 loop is CASSESRGNEQFF. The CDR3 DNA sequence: TGCGCCAGCAGTGAGTCGAGAGGAAATGAGCAGTTCTTC.

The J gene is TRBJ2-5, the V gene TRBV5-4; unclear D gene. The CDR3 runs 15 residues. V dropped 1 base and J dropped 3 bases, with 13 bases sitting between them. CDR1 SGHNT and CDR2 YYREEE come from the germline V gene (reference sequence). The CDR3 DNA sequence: TGTGCCAGCAGCTTGTCCCCGGGTAGAGAAGAGACCCAGTACTTC. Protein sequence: CASSLSPGREETQYF.

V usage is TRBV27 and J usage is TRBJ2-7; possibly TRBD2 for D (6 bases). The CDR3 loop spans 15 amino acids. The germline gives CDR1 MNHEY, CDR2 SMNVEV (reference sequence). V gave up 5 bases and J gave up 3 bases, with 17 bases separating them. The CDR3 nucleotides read TGTGCCAGCAGTGTCCGGGACTCGAGGGGCTACGAGCAGTACTTC. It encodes CASSVRDSRGYEQYF.

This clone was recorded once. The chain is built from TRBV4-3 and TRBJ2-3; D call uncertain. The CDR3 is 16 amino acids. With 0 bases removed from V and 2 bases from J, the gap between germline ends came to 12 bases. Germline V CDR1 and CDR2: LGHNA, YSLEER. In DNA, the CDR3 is TGCGCCAGCAGCCAAGATGAGGCATACCACACAGATACGCAGTATTTT. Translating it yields CASSQDEAYHTDTQYF.

CDR3 DNA sequence: TGCGCCAGCAGCTTGGTCAGCGGGTACCAAGAGACCCAGTACTTC. Protein: CASSLVSGYQETQYF. The rearrangement joins TRBV5-1 to TRBJ2-5; D possibly corresponds to TRBD2 (6 bases). The CDR3 loop spans 15 amino acids. V lost 0 bases and J 0 bases, leaving 9 bases between the germline ends. The germline V gene encodes CDR1 SGHRS and CDR2 YFSETQ.

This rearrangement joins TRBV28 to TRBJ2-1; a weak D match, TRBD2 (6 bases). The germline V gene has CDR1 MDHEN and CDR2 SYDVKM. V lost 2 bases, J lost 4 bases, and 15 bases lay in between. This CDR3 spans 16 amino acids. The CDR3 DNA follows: TGTGCCAGCAGTTTACTACGCAGGAGGGGTTACAATGAGCAGTTCTTC. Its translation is CASSLLRRRGYNEQFF.